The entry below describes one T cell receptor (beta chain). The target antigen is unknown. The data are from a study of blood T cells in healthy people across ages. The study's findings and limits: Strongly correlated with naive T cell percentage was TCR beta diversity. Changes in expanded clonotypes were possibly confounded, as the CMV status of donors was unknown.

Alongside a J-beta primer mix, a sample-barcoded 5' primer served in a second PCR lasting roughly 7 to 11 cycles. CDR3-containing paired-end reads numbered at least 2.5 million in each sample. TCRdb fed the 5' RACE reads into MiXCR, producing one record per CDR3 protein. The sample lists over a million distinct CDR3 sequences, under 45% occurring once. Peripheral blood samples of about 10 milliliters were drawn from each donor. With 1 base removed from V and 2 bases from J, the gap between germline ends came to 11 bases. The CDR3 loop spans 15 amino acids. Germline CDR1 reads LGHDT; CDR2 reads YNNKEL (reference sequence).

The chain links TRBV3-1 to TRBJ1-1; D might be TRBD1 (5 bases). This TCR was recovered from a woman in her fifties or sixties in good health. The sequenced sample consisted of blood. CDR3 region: CASSQAPDSNTEAFF. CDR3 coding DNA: TGTGCCAGCAGCCAAGCCCCTGACAGCAACACTGAAGCTTTCTTT.